This T cell receptor beta chain derives from a study of blood T cells in healthy people across ages. A second roughly 6 to 11 cycle PCR used barcoded and J-beta primers. TCRdb analysed the 5' RACE reads with MiXCR anew, one entry per CDR3 protein. The table has 950,000 to 1,200,000 distinct CDR3 sequences, 35% to 40% seen once. A remark on this clonotype: Antigen specificity is unknown.

Study results and caveats: For the donors, CMV status was unknown and possibly confounded expanded clonotype changes.

The CDR3 totals 17 residues. Germline CDR1 SEHNR, CDR2 FQNEAQ (reference sequence). Trimming removed 1 base from V and 5 bases from J, with 15 bases in between. The source of this sequence is a man aged 18-30 years in good health. Sequencing input: blood. This chain connects TRBV7-9 to TRBJ1-6; D is unclear. The CDR3 DNA sequence: TGTGCCAGCAGCTTAGGGGGAGGGCGGCGGGATAATTCACCCCTCCACTTT. Translated: CASSLGGGRRDNSPLHF. Supplemented by reference TRBV7-9 and TRBJ1-6, the full variable domain reads DTGVSQNPRHKITKRGQNVTFRCDPISEHNRLYWYRQTLGQGPEFLTYFQNEAQLEKSRLLSDRFSAERPKGSFSTLEIQRTEQGDSAMYLCASSLGGGRRDNSPLHFGNGTRLTVT.